Presented here are 21 T cell receptor beta chains from one specimen sequenced in a study of T cell clusters in autoimmune cytopenias. TRB rearrangements were amplified by touch-down multiplex PCR with mixed TRB-A/B primers. TCRdb re-called the multiplex PCR reads and shows each CDR3 protein once, DNA omitted. This repertoire includes around 4,300 distinct CDR3 sequences. TRB was amplified from 250 ng of peripheral blood genomic DNA per sample. Another study also made use of these data, one on T cell repertoires in aging, cancer and after chemotherapy.

Sequences were obtained from peripheral blood. The source of these receptors is a human donor in good health.

V and J are TRBV28 and TRBJ1-5. CDR1 is MDHEN and CDR2 is SYDVKM in the germline V gene. The CDR3 loop spans 12 amino acids. This CDR3 reads CASSLSGQPQHF.

The V gene is TRBV7-9, the J gene TRBJ2-7; TCRdb proposes TRBD1, but this gene call is untestable without DNA. This CDR3 region has 11 residues. CDR1 is SEHNR, CDR2 FQNEAQ, per germline (reference sequence). The CDR3 reads CASSARDEQYF.

This clonotype is called medium-sized based on its frequency. This chain joins TRBV5-4 and TRBJ1-6; the TCRdb call, TRBD1, lacks DNA for checking. This CDR3 has 14 amino acids. In germline, CDR1 is SGHNT, CDR2 YYREEE (reference sequence). CDR3 residues: CASSASGYGSPLHF. Based on the CDR3 plus reference TRBV5-4 and TRBJ1-6, the full variable domain is ETGVTQSPTHLIKTRGQQVTLRCSSQSGHNTVSWYQQALGQGPQFIFQYYREEENGRGNFPPRFSGLQFPNYSSELNVNALELDDSALYLCASSASGYGSPLHFGNGTRLTVT.

This clonotype is labeled medium-sized based on frequency. The chain joins TRBV15 to TRBJ1-1. Germline CDR1 is LNHNV and CDR2 is YYDKDF (reference sequence). This CDR3 has 13 residues. Here the CDR3 reads CATSPRENTEAFF. The full variable domain, completed using reference TRBV15 and TRBJ1-1, is DAMVIQNPRYQVTQFGKPVTLSCSQTLNHNVMYWYQQKSSQAPKLLFHYYDKDFNNEADTPDNFQSRRPNTSFCFLDIRSPGLGDTAMYLCATSPRENTEAFFGQGTRLTVV.

The rearrangement links TRBV6-5 to TRBJ2-5; as DNA is missing, the TRBD2 call by TCRdb cannot be tested. In germline, CDR1 is MNHEY, CDR2 SVGAGI. CDR3 length: 15 residues. The CDR3 sequence: CASVNGAGGGETQYF.

This clonotype registers medium-sized by frequency. The CDR3 spells CASSLAASGAYEQYF. The rearrangement links TRBV5-6 to TRBJ2-7; there is no DNA to check the TCRdb D call of TRBD2. The V gene's germline CDR1 is SGHDT and CDR2 YYEEEE. The CDR3 contains 15 residues. The variable domain in full, completed from reference TRBV5-6 and TRBJ2-7, reads DAGVTQSPTHLIKTRGQQVTLRCSPKSGHDTVSWYQQALGQGPQFIFQYYEEEERQRGNFPDRFSGHQFPNYSSELNVNALLLGDSALYLCASSLAASGAYEQYFGPGTRLTVT.

V gene TRBV5-1 combines with J gene TRBJ1-2. Germline lookup yields CDR1 SGHRS and CDR2 YFSETQ. There are 17 residues in the CDR3. CDR3 residues: CASSLGNSGTLPGGYTF.

The chain links TRBV20-1 to TRBJ1-5; the TRBD1 assignment by TCRdb is unverifiable without DNA. Germline loops: CDR1 DFQATT, CDR2 SNEGSKA (reference sequence). CDR3 length: 14 amino acids. CDR3 in amino acids: CSATPNRGNQPQHF.

By frequency, this clonotype is medium-sized. The V call is TRBV18, the J call TRBJ2-1; checking the TCRdb D call of TRBD1 is not possible without DNA. The CDR3 is 13 residues long. Germline loops: CDR1 KGHSH, CDR2 LQKENI. CDR3: CASSPPNTGEQFF.

In terms of frequency, this clonotype is medium-sized. J is TRBJ2-1 and V is TRBV15; as DNA is missing, the TRBD1 call by TCRdb cannot be tested. The CDR3 covers 15 residues. Germline loops: CDR1 LNHNV, CDR2 YYDKDF (reference sequence). The CDR3 sequence is CATSTRDRANNEQFF.

This clonotype registers medium-sized by frequency. The rearrangement joins TRBV5-1 to TRBJ2-7. CDR1 and CDR2 from the germline V gene are SGHRS and YFSETQ. The CDR3 runs to 14 residues. The CDR3 reads CASSLALSAYEQYF.

The chain carries TRBV20-1 and TRBJ2-5; TCRdb names TRBD2, which stays unverified in the absence of DNA. In germline, CDR1 is DFQATT, CDR2 SNEGSKA (reference sequence). This CDR3 spans 14 amino acids. The CDR3 reads CSTSTGLEVETQYF.

The chain recombines TRBV7-9 with TRBJ2-5; TCRdb's D call of TRBD2 is untestable without DNA. The CDR3 has 14 amino acids. Per the germline V gene, CDR1 is SEHNR and CDR2 is FQNEAQ (reference sequence). The CDR3 sequence: CASSSLGPGKTQYF.

Its frequency marks this clonotype as medium-sized. This chain connects TRBV19 to TRBJ2-1; TCRdb outputs TRBD1, but without DNA this stays unchecked. Per germline, CDR1 LNHDA and CDR2 SQIVND (reference sequence). CDR3 length equals 17 residues. CDR3 in amino acids: CASSIEGEGAPYNEQFF.

Considering frequency, this clonotype is medium-sized. The CDR3 protein is CASSPRQGARADTQYF. The rearrangement uses TRBV19 and TRBJ2-3; TCRdb's D call of TRBD1 is untestable without DNA. Germline values: CDR1 LNHDA, CDR2 SQIVND (reference sequence). The CDR3 has 16 amino acids. The entire variable domain, with the rest obtained from reference TRBV19 and TRBJ2-3, is as follows: DGGITQSPKYLFRKEGQNVTLSCEQNLNHDAMYWYRQDPGQGLRLIYYSQIVNDFQKGDIAEGYSVSREKKESFPLTVTSAQKNPTAFYLCASSPRQGARADTQYFGPGTRLTVL.

Considering frequency, this clonotype is medium-sized (0.01 to 0.1%). The chain uses TRBV27 and TRBJ2-7. Germline CDR1 reads MNHEY; CDR2 reads SMNVEV (reference sequence). The CDR3 consists of 13 residues. The CDR3 loop is CASSLAASYEQYF.

This clonotype is labeled medium-sized based on frequency. The chain uses TRBV10-3 and TRBJ2-5; no DNA is available, so the TRBD1 call from TCRdb remains unchecked. This CDR3 is built from 13 residues. CDR1 ENHRY and CDR2 SYGVKD come from the germline V gene. This CDR3 reads CAIGRDPQETQYF.

Judged by frequency, this clonotype is medium-sized (0.01 to 0.1%). The chain links TRBV12-3 or TRBV12-4 to TRBJ2-7; the D call of TRBD1 rests on TCRdb alone, since no DNA is present to check it. The CDR3 covers 15 residues. CDR3 residues: CASRPSRDRPYEQYF.

This clonotype is labeled medium-sized (0.01 to 0.1%) based on frequency. This rearrangement joins TRBV5-4 to TRBJ1-3. CDR1 is SGHNT and CDR2 is YYREEE in the germline V gene (reference sequence). The CDR3 is 15 residues long. CDR3 loop: CASSLGGPPGNTIYF. The entire variable domain, with the rest obtained from reference TRBV5-4 and TRBJ1-3, is as follows: ETGVTQSPTHLIKTRGQQVTLRCSSQSGHNTVSWYQQALGQGPQFIFQYYREEENGRGNFPPRFSGLQFPNYSSELNVNALELDDSALYLCASSLGGPPGNTIYFGEGSWLTVV.

CDR3 in amino acids: CASSITSGMGDTQYF. This rearrangement joins TRBV7-9 to TRBJ2-3; absent DNA, TCRdb's TRBD2 call cannot be checked. This CDR3 comprises 15 residues. Germline lookup yields CDR1 SEHNR and CDR2 FQNEAQ (reference sequence).

This clonotype shows up as medium-sized (0.01 to 0.1%) by frequency. J is TRBJ2-6 and V is TRBV27. CDR1 and CDR2 (germline): MNHEY, SMNVEV (reference sequence). CDR3 length: 15 residues. The CDR3 reads CASSLSLSGANVLTF.